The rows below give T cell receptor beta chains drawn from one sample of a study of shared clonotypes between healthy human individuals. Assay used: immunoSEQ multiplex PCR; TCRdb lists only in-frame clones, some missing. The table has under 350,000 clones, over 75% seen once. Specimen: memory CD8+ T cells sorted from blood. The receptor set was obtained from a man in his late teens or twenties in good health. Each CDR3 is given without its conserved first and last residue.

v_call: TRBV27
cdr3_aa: ASRPVGQGPDTQY

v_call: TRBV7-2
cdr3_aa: ASSLVGTSGGNTDTQY

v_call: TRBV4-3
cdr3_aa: ASSQGLADGEQY

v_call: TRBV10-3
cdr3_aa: AIRSAYEQY

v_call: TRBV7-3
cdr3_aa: ASSPGGDPATNEKLF

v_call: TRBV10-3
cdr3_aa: AISEGFQPQH

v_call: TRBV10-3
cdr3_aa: AISVRQTPGEQY

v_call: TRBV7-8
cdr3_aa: ASSLNSYSNQPQH

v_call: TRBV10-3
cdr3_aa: AISESILAGGPPYNEQF

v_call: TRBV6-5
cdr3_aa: ASSFGPPGGYEQY

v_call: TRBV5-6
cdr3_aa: ASSLAGTVSIEQY

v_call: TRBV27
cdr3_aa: ASSRTGGGINQPQH

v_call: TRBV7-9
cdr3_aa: ASSSGTSGGNEQY

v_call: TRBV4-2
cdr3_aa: ASSLNNEQF

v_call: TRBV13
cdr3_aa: ASSMTSMGYEQY

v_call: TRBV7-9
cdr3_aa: ASSLDPGGDTQY

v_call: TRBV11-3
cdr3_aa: ASSTQLGLVGEQY

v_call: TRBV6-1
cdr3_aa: ASTRAESYEQY

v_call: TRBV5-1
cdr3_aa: ASSLVGYEQY

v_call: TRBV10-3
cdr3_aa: AILHPNGELF

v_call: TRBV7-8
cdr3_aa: ASSLVQTPFNEQY

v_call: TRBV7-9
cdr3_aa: ASSLTTGYYEQY

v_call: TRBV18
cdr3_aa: ASSPSTANYEQY

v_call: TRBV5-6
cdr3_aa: ASSLVGMTEAF

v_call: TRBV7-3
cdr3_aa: ASSLMGASEAF

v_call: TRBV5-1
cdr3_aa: ASSFLTGGTDTQY

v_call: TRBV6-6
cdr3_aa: ASSYSRRDDTEAF

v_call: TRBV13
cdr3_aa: ASSLGPDTQY

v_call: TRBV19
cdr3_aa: ASNGGPLTEAF

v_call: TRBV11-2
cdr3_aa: ASSPGGTGELF

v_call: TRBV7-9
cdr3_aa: ASSLRAGVYNEQF

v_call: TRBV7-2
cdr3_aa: ASRGLADYEQY

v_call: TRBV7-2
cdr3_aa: ASSFDRGFYEQY

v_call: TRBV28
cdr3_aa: ASSLIGPGTPGYGYT

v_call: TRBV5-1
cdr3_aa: ASSFDPSSYEQY

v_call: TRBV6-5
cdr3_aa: ASSYGTFYEQY

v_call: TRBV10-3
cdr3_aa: AISDGTSGYEQY

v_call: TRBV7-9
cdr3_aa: ASSWPWGDTQY

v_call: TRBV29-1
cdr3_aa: SVEDGDQPQH

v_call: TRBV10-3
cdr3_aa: AISSPTSGEYTGELF